This T cell receptor (beta chain) is drawn from a study of shared clonotypes between healthy human individuals (dated by TCRdb to 2019 to 2021). Context from the whole study: The cohort comprised two women and three men aged 18 to 49 years. To estimate repertoire size and how much clonotypes are shared between individuals, the study performed deep sequencing of blood TCR repertoires from about five healthy adults. To increase sequencing depth and limit assay-specific biases, different laboratories used diverse techniques to prepare libraries and sequence TCR repertoires. Per donor, leukapheresis produced somewhere between about 0.85 and 10 billion PBMCs. The study at large found these results: Because the study included only a small number of donors, the genetic and exposure-history diversity represented was limited. Only blood was sampled, and tissue TCR repertoires likely differ from those in blood. Pairwise subsampling led to the expectation that sequencing depth would affect the degree of clonotype sharing among donors.

Concerning this clone itself: Its recognized antigen is unknown. Base qualities are not provided; no much larger clone lies one nucleotide away.

Using the deep immunoSEQ assay, multiplex PCR amplified TCR CDR3 regions from genomic DNA. For each cell subset, the extracted genomic DNA was distributed evenly across all wells of several immunoSEQ 96-well plates, and each plate served as one replicate. For unsorted PBMC, each replicate PCR was loaded with roughly 0.3 ug genomic DNA, equivalent to around 30,000 T cell genomes. Ten immunoSEQ deep assay plates were used to sequence unsorted PBMC genomic DNA. Purified libraries were measured with a Qubit 3.0 fluorometer, size-checked on a Bioanalyzer 2100, and measured again with the KAPA Library Quantification kit. Each immunoSEQ 96-well plate was sequenced on its own single-read 150-cycle Illumina NextSeq 550 flow cell. The paper's data handling went like this. Because only junctional sequences without quality scores were contained in the immunoSEQ output, filtering matching that applied to full-length reads could not be performed. To assign V/J genes and CDR3, sequences were annotated using PyIR, a Python wrapper for IgBLAST v1.9, with IMGT germline references. Reads with weak V/J assignments (E-value above 1e-6), missing CDR3, stop codons, out-of-frame junctions, or ambiguous translated residues were removed. V3J clonotypes were defined as sequences sharing the same inferred V gene, J gene, and CDR3 amino acid sequence. To compute the percentage overlap between repertoires, the number of shared unique clonotypes was divided by the size of the smaller repertoire. Repertoire richness was assessed with RTK rarefaction, the Chao1 estimator, and Recon v2.1 estimates of unobserved clonotypes. TCRdb mirrors the immuneACCESS table, restricted to in-frame sequences. Some clones are absent from its copies; in checked studies, under half trace to an unresolved V gene, and the reason for the others is unknown. V and J calls and clone size are those listed in that table; D and trimming were worked out from the DNA. Recorded for this sample are over 400,000 clones; around 80% of them occurred a single time. 12% of the sample belongs to the ten largest clones.

Trimming leaves V shorter by 5 bases and J shorter by 8 bases, with the junction holding 13 bases beyond the gene matches. CDR1 is given as GTSNPN and CDR2 as SVGIG, both from the germline V gene (reference sequence). Spanning cysteine to phenylalanine, the CDR3 consists of 15 amino acids. Only the CDR3 DNA is retained, 45 bases long and in frame from the first base. The donors were healthy, HIV-negative adults who had no recently reported acute infections or vaccinations. Every donor was a Caucasian adult residing in Nashville, Tennessee, USA. For unsorted samples, 75 million to 100 million PBMCs were counted and genomic DNA was extracted with the QIAamp DNA Blood Mini kit. Blood was obtained by leukapheresis, after which PBMCs were separated by Ficoll-Histopaque density gradient centrifugation and cryopreserved in liquid nitrogen vapor phase.

Sample: PBMCs. This receptor was taken from a woman aged 40 to 50 in good health. Some clones in this sample may be carry-over from other donors' samples. The V and J segments used are TRBV30 and TRBJ2-1; TRBD2 aligns with 9 central bases. The DNA sequence reads TGTGCCTGGGCGCCGGGACTAGCAATTGGCGATGAGCAGTTCTTC. The translation is CAWAPGLAIGDEQFF.